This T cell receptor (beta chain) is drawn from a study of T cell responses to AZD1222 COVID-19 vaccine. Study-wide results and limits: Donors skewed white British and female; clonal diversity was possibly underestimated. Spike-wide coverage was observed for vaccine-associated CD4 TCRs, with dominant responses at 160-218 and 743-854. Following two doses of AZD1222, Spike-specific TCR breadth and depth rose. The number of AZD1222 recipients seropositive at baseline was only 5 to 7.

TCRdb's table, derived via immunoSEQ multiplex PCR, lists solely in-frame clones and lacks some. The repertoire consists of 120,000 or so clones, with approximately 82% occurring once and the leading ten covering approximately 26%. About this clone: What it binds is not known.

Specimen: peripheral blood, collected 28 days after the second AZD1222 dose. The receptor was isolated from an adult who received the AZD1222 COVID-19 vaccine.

The CDR3 DNA is TGTGCCAGCAGCCAAGGGGCAGCCACCTACAATGAGCAGTTCTTC. Its protein is CASSQGAATYNEQFF. V and J are TRBV3-1 (or the pseudogene TRBV3-2) and TRBJ2-1; no firm D call. Germline lookup yields CDR1 LGHDT and CDR2 YNNKEL (reference sequence). The CDR3 length is 15 residues. The V end was cut by 1 base, the J end by 2 bases, with 9 bases between.